These 9 T cell receptor beta chains were all obtained from the same sample, sequenced in a study of T cells after yellow fever vaccination. TCRdb called the 5' RACE reads again in MiXCR, with one record for every CDR3 protein. The sample holds some 110,000 distinct CDR3 sequences; roughly 8.4% are singletons and the top ten take about 25%. The sequences come from CD8+ T cells sorted from PBMCs, collected 45 days after the yellow fever booster vaccination. These receptor sequences come from a man aged 30 to 39 who received the YFV17D yellow fever vaccine.

This clonotype was found many times. The CDR3 DNA reads TGCAGTGCTGAAGGACTAGCGGGGGATCCCTACGAGCAGTACTTC. This sequence encodes CSAEGLAGDPYEQYF. The V and J genes are TRBV20-1 and TRBJ2-7, with 13 bases aligning to TRBD2. J was trimmed by 2 bases and V by 5 bases; bases with no gene match: 6. The CDR3 runs to 15 residues. Germline V CDR1 and CDR2: DFQATT, SNEGSKA (reference sequence).

This clonotype was observed a handful of times. This rearrangement joins TRBV20-1 to TRBJ2-1; the match to TRBD2 covers 13 bases. V lost 4 bases to trimming and J lost 8 bases; unmatched junction nucleotides: 5. This CDR3 comprises 14 residues. The germline gives CDR1 DFQATT, CDR2 SNEGSKA (reference sequence). CDR3 sequence: CSAKGLAGLDEQFF. In DNA, the CDR3 is TGCAGTGCTAAGGGACTAGCGGGACTGGATGAGCAGTTCTTC.

At least ten counts were recorded for this clonotype. The rearrangement links TRBV27 to TRBJ2-5; 8 bases map to TRBD1. The CDR3 is 12 residues long. The V gene's germline CDR1 is MNHEY and CDR2 SMNVEV (reference sequence). J was trimmed by 7 bases and V by 6 bases; bases with no gene match: 4. DNA for the CDR3: TGTGCCAGCAGAGACAGGGGTTGGACCCAGTACTTC. Translated, it gives CASRDRGWTQYF.

This clonotype was found many times. The chain has TRBV7-9 and TRBJ2-3, with TRBD1 identical over 8 bases. The length of the CDR3 is 15 residues. Germline CDR1 and CDR2: SEHNR and FQNEAQ (reference sequence). Losses at the gene ends were 5 bases for V and 3 bases for J; bases not matched to a gene: 7. In DNA form, the CDR3 reads TGTGCCAGCAGCCTATGGTACAGGGGGACAGATACGCAGTATTTT. Protein product: CASSLWYRGTDTQYF.

With regard to this clonotype: This may be a read error: a much more frequent sequence differs by one nucleotide. The CDR3 region is CASSVRVTGTTEAFF. In DNA, the CDR3 is TGTGCCAGCAGCGTACGAGTAACAGGGACTACTGAAGCTTTCTTT. The J gene is TRBJ1-1, the V gene TRBV9, with D possibly being TRBD1 (6 bases). Looked up from germline, CDR1 is SGDLS and CDR2 is YYNGEE. V was pared by 1 base and J by 5 bases, with 15 bases between. The CDR3 runs to 15 residues.

This clonotype was recorded many times. V gene TRBV7-2 combines with J gene TRBJ2-1; TRBD2 might be the D (5 bases). Per the germline V gene, CDR1 is SGHTA and CDR2 is FQGNSA. CDR3 size: 13 residues. V dropped 2 bases and J dropped 10 bases, with 12 bases sitting between them. The CDR3 spells CASSLIGSDEQFF. DNA for the CDR3: TGTGCCAGCAGCTTAATTGGGAGCGACGAGCAGTTCTTC. Using reference TRBV7-2 and TRBJ2-1 for the parts outside the CDR3, the full variable domain is GAGVSQSPSNKVTEKGKDVELRCDPISGHTALYWYRQSLGQGLEFLIYFQGNSAPDKSGLPSDRFSAERTGGSVSTLTIQRTQQEDSAVYLCASSLIGSDEQFFGPGTRLTVL.

V is TRBV19 and J is TRBJ2-7; D is perhaps TRBD1 (5 bases). CDR1 and CDR2 (germline): LNHDA, SQIVND (reference sequence). CDR3 length equals 15 residues. V lost 9 bases, J lost 5 bases, and 23 bases lay in between. CDR3 protein: CASGSQTAPGDEQYF. The CDR3 region has the DNA TGTGCCAGCGGTTCCCAGACAGCGCCAGGCGACGAGCAGTACTTC.

This clonotype was observed a few times. The gene calls are TRBV9 and TRBJ2-7; possibly TRBD1 for D (6 bases). Trimming left V 3 bases short and J 2 bases short, with 12 bases between. CDR3 size: 14 residues. The germline V gene has CDR1 SGDLS and CDR2 YYNGEE. The CDR3 region has the DNA TGTGCCAGCAGCGCAGGGGACACTCCCTACGAGCAGTACTTC. As protein: CASSAGDTPYEQYF. Supplemented by reference TRBV9 and TRBJ2-7, the full variable domain reads DSGVTQTPKHLITATGQRVTLRCSPRSGDLSVYWYQQSLDQGLQFLIQYYNGEERAKGNILERFSAQQFPDLHSELNLSSLELGDSALYFCASSAGDTPYEQYFGPGTRLTVT.

Ten or more counts support this clonotype. This rearrangement joins TRBV5-6 to TRBJ2-3, with unresolved D. This CDR3 region has 14 residues. Per the germline V gene, CDR1 is SGHDT and CDR2 is YYEEEE. The ends were cut back, 2 bases at V and 3 bases at J, with 10 bases in the middle. CDR3 sequence: CASSFLDDTDTQYF. The DNA of the CDR3 is TGTGCCAGCAGCTTCTTAGACGATACAGATACGCAGTATTTT.